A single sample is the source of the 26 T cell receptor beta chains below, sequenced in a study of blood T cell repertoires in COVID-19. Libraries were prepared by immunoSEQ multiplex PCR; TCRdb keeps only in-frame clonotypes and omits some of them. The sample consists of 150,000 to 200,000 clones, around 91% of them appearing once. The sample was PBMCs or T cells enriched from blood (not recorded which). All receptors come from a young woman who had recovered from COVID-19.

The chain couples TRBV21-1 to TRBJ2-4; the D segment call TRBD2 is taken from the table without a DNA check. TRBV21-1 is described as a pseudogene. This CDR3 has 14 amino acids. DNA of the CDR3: TGTGCCAGCAGCAAGGAGGAGGTCAAAAACATTCAGTACTTC. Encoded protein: CASSKEEVKNIQYF.

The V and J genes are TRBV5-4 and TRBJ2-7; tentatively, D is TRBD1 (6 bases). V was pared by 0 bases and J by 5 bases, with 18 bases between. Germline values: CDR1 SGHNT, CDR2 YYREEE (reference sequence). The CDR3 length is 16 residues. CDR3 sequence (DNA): TGTGCCAGCAGCTTGGGAGGCAGGGGAAGAGGTAACGAGCAGTACTTC. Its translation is CASSLGGRGRGNEQYF.

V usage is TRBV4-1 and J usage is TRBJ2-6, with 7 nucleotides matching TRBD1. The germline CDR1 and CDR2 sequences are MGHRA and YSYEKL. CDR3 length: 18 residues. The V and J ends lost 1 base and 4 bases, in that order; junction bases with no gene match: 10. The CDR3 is CASSQVRQGVTGANVLTF. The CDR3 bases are TGCGCCAGCAGCCAAGTCAGGCAGGGGGTTACCGGGGCCAACGTCCTGACTTTC.

The CDR3 loop is CASSQDHPLAGVTDTQYF. Written as DNA, the CDR3 is TGTGCCAGCAGCCAAGATCATCCCCTAGCGGGAGTTACAGATACGCAGTATTTT. The chain couples TRBV14 to TRBJ2-3, with 10 bases aligning to TRBD2. The CDR3 length is 18 residues. Unmatched junction bases numbered 9, after V lost 0 bases and J lost 3 bases. The germline CDR1 and CDR2 sequences are SGHDN and FVKESK. The variable domain in full, completed from reference TRBV14 and TRBJ2-3, reads EAGVTQFPSHSVIEKGQTVTLRCDPISGHDNLYWYRRVMGKEIKFLLHFVKESKQDESGMPNNRFLAERTGGTYSTLKVQPAELEDSGVYFCASSQDHPLAGVTDTQYFGPGTRLTVL.

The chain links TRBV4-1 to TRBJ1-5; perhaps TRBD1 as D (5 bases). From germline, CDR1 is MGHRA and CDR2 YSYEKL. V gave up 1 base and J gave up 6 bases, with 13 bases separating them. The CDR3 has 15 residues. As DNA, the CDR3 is TGCGCCAGCAGCCAAGTTTCAGGGCCTAGTCAGCCCCAGCATTTT. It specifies CASSQVSGPSQPQHF.

As DNA, the CDR3 is TGTGCCAGCAGCCCTCTGGACAGTTACGAGCAGTACTTC. Translation: CASSPLDSYEQYF. V usage is TRBV7-2 and J usage is TRBJ2-7; possible D gene TRBD1, 6 bases. The CDR3 spans 13 residues. Germline CDR1 and CDR2: SGHTA and FQGNSA. V was clipped by 5 bases and J by 4 bases, with 12 bases between them.

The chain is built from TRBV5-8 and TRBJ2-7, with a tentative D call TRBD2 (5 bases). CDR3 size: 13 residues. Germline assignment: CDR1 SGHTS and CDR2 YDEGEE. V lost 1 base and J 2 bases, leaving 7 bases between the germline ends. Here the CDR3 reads CASSLSGTYEQYF. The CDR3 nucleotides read TGTGCCAGCAGCTTGTCCGGGACCTACGAGCAGTACTTC.

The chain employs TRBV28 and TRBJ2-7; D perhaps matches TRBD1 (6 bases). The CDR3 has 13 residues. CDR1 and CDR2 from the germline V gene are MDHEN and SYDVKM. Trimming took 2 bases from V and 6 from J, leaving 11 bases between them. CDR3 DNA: TGTGCCAGCAGTTTACAGGGGCTCGGCGAGCAGTACTTC. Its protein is CASSLQGLGEQYF.

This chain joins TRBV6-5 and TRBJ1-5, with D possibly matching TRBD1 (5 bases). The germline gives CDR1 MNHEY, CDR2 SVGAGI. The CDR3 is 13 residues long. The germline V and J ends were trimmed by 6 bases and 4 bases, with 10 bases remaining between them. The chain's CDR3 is CASSVTVNQPQHF. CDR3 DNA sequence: TGTGCCAGCAGCGTGACAGTTAATCAGCCCCAGCATTTT.

CDR3 loop: CASSSISGQFRLNEQFF. CDR3 nucleotide sequence: TGTGCCAGCTCCAGTATCAGCGGACAGTTTAGGCTCAATGAGCAGTTCTTC. The chain recombines TRBV27 with TRBJ2-1; D is perhaps TRBD1 (6 bases). The CDR3 is 17 amino acids. The V gene lost 8 bases and the J gene lost 6 bases, with 26 bases spanning the gap. The germline V gene encodes CDR1 MNHEY and CDR2 SMNVEV (reference sequence).

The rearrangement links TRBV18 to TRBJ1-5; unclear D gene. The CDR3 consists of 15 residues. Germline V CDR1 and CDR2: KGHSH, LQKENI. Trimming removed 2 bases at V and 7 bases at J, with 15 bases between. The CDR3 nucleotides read TGTGCCAGCTCACCAGTTTCCGGGGTTGACCAGCCCCAGCATTTT. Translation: CASSPVSGVDQPQHF.

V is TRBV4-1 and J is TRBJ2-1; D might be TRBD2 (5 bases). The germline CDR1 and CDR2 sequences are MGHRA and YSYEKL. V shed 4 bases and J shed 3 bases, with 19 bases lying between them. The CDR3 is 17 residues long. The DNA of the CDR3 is TGCGCCAGCAGCCCGCAAGGCCCGGGGTCTGTCTACAATGAGCAGTTCTTC. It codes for CASSPQGPGSVYNEQFF.

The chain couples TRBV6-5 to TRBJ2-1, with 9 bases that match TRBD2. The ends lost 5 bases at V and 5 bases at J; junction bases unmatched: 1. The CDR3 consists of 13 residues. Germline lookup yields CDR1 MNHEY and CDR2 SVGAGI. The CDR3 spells CASSIAGDNEQFF. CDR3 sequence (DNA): TGTGCCAGCAGTATAGCGGGAGACAATGAGCAGTTCTTC.

DNA of the CDR3: TGCACCAGCAGCCAAGACAAGGGGTGGGAGACCCAGTACTTC. This translates into CTSSQDKGWETQYF. This rearrangement joins TRBV1 to TRBJ2-5; the table's D gene call, TRBD1, was not cross checked with the DNA. TRBV1 is tagged as a pseudogene. The CDR3 spans 14 residues.

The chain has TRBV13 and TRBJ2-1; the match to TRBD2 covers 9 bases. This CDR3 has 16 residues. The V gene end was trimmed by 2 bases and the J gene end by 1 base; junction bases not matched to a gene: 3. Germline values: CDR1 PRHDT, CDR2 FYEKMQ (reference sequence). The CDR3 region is CASSLWLAGSYNEQFF. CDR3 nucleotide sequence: TGTGCCAGCAGCTTATGGCTAGCGGGATCCTACAATGAGCAGTTCTTC.

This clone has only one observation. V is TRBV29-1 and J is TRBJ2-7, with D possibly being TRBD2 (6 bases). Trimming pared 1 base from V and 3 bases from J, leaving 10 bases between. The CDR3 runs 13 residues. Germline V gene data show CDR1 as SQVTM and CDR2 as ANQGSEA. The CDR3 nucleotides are TGCAGCGTTGAAGGACCGCGGGGCTACGAGCAGTACTTC. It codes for CSVEGPRGYEQYF.

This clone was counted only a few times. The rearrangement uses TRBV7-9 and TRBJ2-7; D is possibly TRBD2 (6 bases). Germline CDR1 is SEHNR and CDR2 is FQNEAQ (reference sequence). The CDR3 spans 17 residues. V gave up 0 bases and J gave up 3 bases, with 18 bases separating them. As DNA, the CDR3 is TGTGCCAGCAGCTTAGCCTGGGGGGAAGAGGCCAACTACGAGCAGTACTTC. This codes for CASSLAWGEEANYEQYF.

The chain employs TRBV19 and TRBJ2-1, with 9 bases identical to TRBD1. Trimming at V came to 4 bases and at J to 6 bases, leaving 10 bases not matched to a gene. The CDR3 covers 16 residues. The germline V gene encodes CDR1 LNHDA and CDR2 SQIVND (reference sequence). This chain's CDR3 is CASSTRGQGRVNEQFF. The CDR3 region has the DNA TGTGCCAGTAGTACCCGAGGACAGGGGAGGGTCAATGAGCAGTTCTTC.

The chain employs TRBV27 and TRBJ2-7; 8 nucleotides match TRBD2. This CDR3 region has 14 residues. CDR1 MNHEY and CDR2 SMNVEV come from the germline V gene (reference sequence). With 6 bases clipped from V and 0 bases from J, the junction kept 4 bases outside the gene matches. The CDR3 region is CASSFSGNSYEQYF. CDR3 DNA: TGTGCCAGCAGCTTTAGCGGGAACTCCTACGAGCAGTACTTC.

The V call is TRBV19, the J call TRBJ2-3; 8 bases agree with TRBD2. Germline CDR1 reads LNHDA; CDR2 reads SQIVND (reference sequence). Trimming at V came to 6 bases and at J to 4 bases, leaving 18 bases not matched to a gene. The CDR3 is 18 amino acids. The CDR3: CASRPEGFSGSVPDTQYF. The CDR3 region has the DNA TGTGCCAGTAGACCCGAGGGGTTCAGCGGGAGCGTCCCAGATACGCAGTATTTT.

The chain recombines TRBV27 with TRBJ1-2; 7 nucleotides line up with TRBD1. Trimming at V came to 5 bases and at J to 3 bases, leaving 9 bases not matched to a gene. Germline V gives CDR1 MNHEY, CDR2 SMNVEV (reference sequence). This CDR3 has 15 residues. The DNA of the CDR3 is TGTGCCAGCAGTAAAACTGTTACAGGGGACTATGGCTACACCTTC. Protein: CASSKTVTGDYGYTF.

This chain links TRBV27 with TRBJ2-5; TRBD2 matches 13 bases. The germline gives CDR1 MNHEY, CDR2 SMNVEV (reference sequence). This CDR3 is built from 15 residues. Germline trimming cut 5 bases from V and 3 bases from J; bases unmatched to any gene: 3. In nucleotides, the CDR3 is TGTGCCAGCAGTCCGGGACTAGCGGGGAAAGAGACCCAGTACTTC. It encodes CASSPGLAGKETQYF.

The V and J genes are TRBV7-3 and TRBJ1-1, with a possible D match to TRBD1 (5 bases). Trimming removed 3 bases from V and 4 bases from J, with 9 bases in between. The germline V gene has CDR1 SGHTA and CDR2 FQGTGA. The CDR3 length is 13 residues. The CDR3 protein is CASSFQGGTEAFF. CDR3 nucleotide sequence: TGTGCCAGCAGCTTTCAGGGCGGCACTGAAGCTTTCTTT. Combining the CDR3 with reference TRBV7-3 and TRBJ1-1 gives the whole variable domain GAGVSQTPSNKVTEKGKYVELRCDPISGHTALYWYRQSLGQGPEFLIYFQGTGAADDSGLPNDRFFAVRPEGSVSTLKIQRTERGDSAVYLCASSFQGGTEAFFGQGTRLTVV.

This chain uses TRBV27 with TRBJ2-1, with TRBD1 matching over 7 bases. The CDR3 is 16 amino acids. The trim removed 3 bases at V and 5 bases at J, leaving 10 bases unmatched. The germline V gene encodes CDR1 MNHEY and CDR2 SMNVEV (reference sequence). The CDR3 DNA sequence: TGTGCCAGCAGTTTTGTTCCGCGACAGGGAAACAATGAGCAGTTCTTC. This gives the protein CASSFVPRQGNNEQFF.

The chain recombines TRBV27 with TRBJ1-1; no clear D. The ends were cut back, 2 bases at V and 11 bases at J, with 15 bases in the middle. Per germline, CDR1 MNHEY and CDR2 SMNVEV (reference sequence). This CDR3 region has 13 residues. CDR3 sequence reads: CASSLLNLSRAFF. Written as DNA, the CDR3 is TGTGCCAGCAGTTTACTCAACCTTAGTCGGGCTTTCTTT.

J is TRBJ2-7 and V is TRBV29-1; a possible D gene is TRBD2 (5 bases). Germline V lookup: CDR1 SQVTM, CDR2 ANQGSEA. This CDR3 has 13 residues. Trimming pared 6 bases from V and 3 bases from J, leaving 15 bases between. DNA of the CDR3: TGCAGCGTCTCGAGGGCGGTGGGCTACGAGCAGTACTTC. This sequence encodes CSVSRAVGYEQYF.